The clone carrying this T cell receptor beta chain was found a few times. No antigen is known for it. The sample is drawn from a study of T cell repertoires in cytomegalovirus infection. Study overall: CMV epitopes used comprised recently identified HLA-C-restricted ones and well-studied HLA-B-restricted ones.

Overall study results and limits: Identification of carriers of CMV plus the relevant HLA was achieved through cumulative public TCR beta family frequency.

TCRdb re-called the reads through MiXCR, storing one row per CDR3 protein. The table shows some 270,000 distinct CDR3 sequences, with 22% occurring only once. The CDR3 length is 16 residues. Trimming left V 5 bases short and J 4 bases short, with 20 bases between. Germline V CDR1 and CDR2: MNHEY, SVGEGT. Sequencing used cultured PBMCs, obtained from culture after CMV antigen stimulation. The chain recombines TRBV6-2 or TRBV6-3 with TRBJ1-1; weak D call: TRBD1 (6 bases). This TCR was recovered from a human donor in good health (CMV status not recorded). Some clones in this sample may be carry-over from other donors' samples. In DNA form, the CDR3 reads TGTGCCAGCAGTAACAGAGGGACACCCAGGGGCACTGAAGCTTTCTTT. Encoded protein: CASSNRGTPRGTEAFF.